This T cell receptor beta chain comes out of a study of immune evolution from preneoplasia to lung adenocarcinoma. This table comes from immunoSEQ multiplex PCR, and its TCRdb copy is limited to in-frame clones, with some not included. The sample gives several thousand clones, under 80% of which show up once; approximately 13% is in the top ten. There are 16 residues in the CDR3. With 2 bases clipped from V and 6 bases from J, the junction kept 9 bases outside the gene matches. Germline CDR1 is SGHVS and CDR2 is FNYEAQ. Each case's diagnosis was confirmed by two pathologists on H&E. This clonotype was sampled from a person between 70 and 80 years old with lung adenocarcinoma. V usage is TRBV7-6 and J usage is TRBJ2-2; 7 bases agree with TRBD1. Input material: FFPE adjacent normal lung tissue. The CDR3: CASSLRVTGSAGELFF. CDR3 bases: TGTGCCAGCAGCTTAAGGGTGACAGGGTCGGCCGGGGAGCTGTTTTTT.